Presented here are 23 T cell receptor beta chains from one specimen sequenced in a study of CD8 T cells in ankylosing spondylitis. TCRdb processed the 5' RACE reads anew with MiXCR; each CDR3 protein has one entry. The sample has roughly 130,000 distinct CDR3 sequences, approximately 14% seen once. Material for sequencing was blood, either unsorted or a sorted T cell fraction (not recorded which). Source of these receptors: a female donor with ankylosing spondylitis or in good health (not recorded which).

The chain uses TRBV5-6 and TRBJ2-3, with 12 bases that match TRBD1. The germline gives CDR1 SGHDT, CDR2 YYEEEE. V was clipped by 6 bases and J by 4 bases; unmatched bases: 12. CDR3 length equals 17 residues. This CDR3 is CASNDFLGQGAADTQYF. The CDR3 DNA reads as TGTGCCAGCAACGACTTTCTGGGACAGGGGGCAGCAGATACGCAGTATTTT.

The V gene is TRBV12-3 or TRBV12-4, the J gene TRBJ1-3, with D perhaps matching TRBD1 (6 bases). The CDR3 is 15 amino acids. The germline V and J ends were trimmed by 7 bases and 1 base, with 14 bases remaining between them. CDR3 DNA sequence: TGTGCCAGCACCATGGGGGGCTTATCTGGAAACACCATATATTTT. This translates into CASTMGGLSGNTIYF.

V usage is TRBV5-1 and J usage is TRBJ2-1; D gene unclear. Germline CDR1 is SGHRS and CDR2 is YFSETQ. Between the trimmed V and J ends, which lost 6 bases and 4 bases, there was a span of 14 bases. The CDR3 covers 14 residues. The DNA of the CDR3 is TGCGCCAGCACGCCATCCCAGAAGTACAATGAGCAGTTCTTC. Its translation: CASTPSQKYNEQFF.

The rearrangement uses TRBV7-3 and TRBJ2-1; TRBD2 agrees at 9 bases. This CDR3 is 13 amino acids long. The junction had 11 bases not matched to a gene; V was cut back by 4 bases and J by 16 bases. From germline, CDR1 is SGHTA and CDR2 FQGTGA. The CDR3 spells CASSSLAGVGKFF. CDR3 in DNA: TGTGCCAGCAGCTCCTTAGCGGGAGTGGGTAAATTCTTC.

This clonotype came up many times. The CDR3 spells CASSSAGQLQIQYF. The DNA for the CDR3 is TGTGCCAGCAGTTCCGCGGGACAGCTACAAATTCAGTACTTC. The chain has TRBV28 and TRBJ2-4; D possibly corresponds to TRBD1 (7 bases). The CDR3 runs 14 residues. Germline V gives CDR1 MDHEN, CDR2 SYDVKM. Deletions cut 4 bases from V and 10 bases from J, with 17 bases between. Full variable domain (rest looked up from reference TRBV28 and TRBJ2-4): DVKVTQSSRYLVKRTGEKVFLECVQDMDHENMFWYRQDPGLGLRLIYFSYDVKMKEKGDIPEGYSVSREKKERFSLILESASTNQTSMYLCASSSAGQLQIQYFGAGTRLSVL.

The chain links TRBV12-3 or TRBV12-4 to TRBJ2-2, with 9 bases aligning to TRBD1. The CDR3 spans 15 residues. V lost 6 bases and J lost 4; bases outside the gene matches: 6. CDR3 sequence: CASRSGQGITGELFF. In DNA, the CDR3 is TGTGCCAGCAGGTCGGGACAGGGCATCACCGGGGAGCTGTTTTTT.

Many counts were recorded for this clonotype. The rearrangement uses TRBV3-1 and TRBJ2-4; 7 bases are a match to TRBD2. Trimming at V came to 1 base and at J to 7 bases, leaving 7 bases not matched to a gene. Germline-derived CDR1 and CDR2 are LGHDT and YNNKEL (reference sequence). The CDR3 contains 15 residues. CDR3 bases: TGTGCCAGCAGCCAAGGGCGACTAGCTGGGAACATTCAGTACTTC. It yields the protein CASSQGRLAGNIQYF.

This clonotype has at least ten counts. This chain connects TRBV20-1 to TRBJ2-3; D is perhaps TRBD1 or TRBD2 (5 bases each). The CDR3 covers 14 residues. Germline V gene lookup returns CDR1 DFQATT and CDR2 SNEGSKA (reference sequence). V lost 6 bases and J 0 bases, leaving 13 bases between the germline ends. The DNA of the CDR3 is TGCAGTGCAAATGTGGGACGGAGCACAGATACGCAGTATTTT. Translation gives CSANVGRSTDTQYF.

The CDR3 region has the DNA TGTGCCAGCAGCCAAAACCCGGCTAGAATTTTCCCCTACGAGCAGTACTTC. Protein: CASSQNPARIFPYEQYF. The J gene is TRBJ2-7, the V gene TRBV3-1; D ambiguous. Trimming removed 2 bases from V and 2 bases from J, with 19 bases in between. The CDR3 is made up of 17 amino acids. Germline-derived CDR1 and CDR2 are LGHDT and YNNKEL (reference sequence).

At least ten counts were recorded for this clonotype. This sequence joins TRBV5-1 and TRBJ2-2; D not resolved. Germline values: CDR1 SGHRS, CDR2 YFSETQ. The V end was cut by 2 bases, the J end by 0 bases, with 11 bases between. CDR3 length: 16 residues. The CDR3 region has the DNA TGCGCCAGCAGCTTAGATCAGCCTGCGAACACCGGGGAGCTGTTTTTT. This sequence encodes CASSLDQPANTGELFF.

This clonotype has at least ten counts. The chain uses TRBV20-1 and TRBJ2-7; D is ambiguous. The length of the CDR3 is 12 residues. Between the trimmed V and J ends, which lost 5 bases and 0 bases, there was a span of 8 bases. Per germline, CDR1 DFQATT and CDR2 SNEGSKA (reference sequence). The CDR3 nucleotides are TGCAGTGCTCCCTCAGGCTCCTACGAGCAGTACTTC. Amino acid sequence: CSAPSGSYEQYF.

The chain uses TRBV7-3 and TRBJ2-7, with TRBD1 matching 10 bases. The germline V gene encodes CDR1 SGHTA and CDR2 FQGTGA. The CDR3 sequence is 15 residues long. V dropped 4 bases and J dropped 3; count of bases not matched to a gene: 6. DNA of the CDR3: TGTGCCAGCAGCTCCCCGGACAGGGGGGTCTACGAGCAGTACTTC. Encoded protein: CASSSPDRGVYEQYF.

V is TRBV20-1 and J is TRBJ2-5; D gene unclear. Germline values: CDR1 DFQATT, CDR2 SNEGSKA (reference sequence). V was cut by 8 bases and J by 0 bases, with 16 bases left in between. CDR3 size: 14 residues. The CDR3 nucleotides are TGCAGTTCGGCCGGGTACGGATACCAAGAGACCCAGTACTTC. It encodes CSSAGYGYQETQYF.

Points on this clonotype: Given a much more abundant clone one base away, this may be a read error. The CDR3 reads CASSPPFDGTNYGYTF. CDR3 bases: TGTGCCAGCAGTCCACCCTTTGACGGGACTAACTATGGCTACACCTTC. This chain connects TRBV12-3 or TRBV12-4 to TRBJ1-2; D remains ambiguous. V was cut by 5 bases and J by 0 bases, with 16 bases left in between. The CDR3 is made up of 16 amino acids.

This clonotype occurred many times. The chain links TRBV29-1 to TRBJ1-3; the D is unclear. CDR1 and CDR2 (germline): SQVTM, ANQGSEA. This CDR3 contains 14 residues. Trimming took off 4 bases at V and 0 bases at J, with 10 bases between the two ends. This CDR3 is CSVGETSSGNTIYF. The CDR3 DNA follows: TGCAGCGTTGGGGAGACGAGCTCTGGAAACACCATATATTTT.

Note on this clonotype: At one end, the junction sequence differs from germline, possibly due to a read error. This rearrangement joins TRBV7-9 to TRBJ2-6, with D hard to call. Germline V lookup: CDR1 SEHNR, CDR2 FQNEAQ (reference sequence). This CDR3 contains 17 residues. This CDR3 reads CAGSLDWTGPGANVLTF. The DNA of the CDR3 is TGTGCCGGCAGCTTAGACTGGACGGGCCCTGGGGCCAACGTCCTGACTTTC.

A few counts support this clonotype. The rearrangement links TRBV11-2 to TRBJ2-7, with D possibly matching TRBD2 (6 bases). V was clipped by 5 bases and J by 6 bases, with 20 bases between them. The germline V gene encodes CDR1 SGHAT and CDR2 FQNNGV. The length of the CDR3 is 15 residues. The CDR3 bases are TGTGCCAGCAGCCCTCCACGGGCGGGATCGATCGAGCAGTACTTC. It is translated as CASSPPRAGSIEQYF.

This rearrangement joins TRBV10-3 to TRBJ2-7; either TRBD1 or TRBD2 may fit D (6 bases each). V was shortened by 0 bases and J by 0 bases, with 18 bases between the two germline ends. Per the germline V gene, CDR1 is ENHRY and CDR2 is SYGVKD. This CDR3 is built from 18 residues. This CDR3 is CAISESRRGNYDSYEQYF. As DNA, the CDR3 is TGTGCCATCAGTGAGTCAAGGAGGGGGAACTACGACTCCTACGAGCAGTACTTC.

The rearrangement links TRBV5-1 to TRBJ2-2; D assignment may be TRBD1 or TRBD2 (6 bases each). The germline CDR1 and CDR2 sequences are SGHRS and YFSETQ. There are 14 residues in the CDR3. With 4 bases removed from V and 5 bases from J, the gap between germline ends came to 12 bases. The CDR3 sequence: CASSPQGRTGELFF. The CDR3 DNA reads TGCGCCAGCAGCCCTCAGGGGAGGACCGGGGAGCTGTTTTTT.

This clonotype was picked up many times. This rearrangement joins TRBV12-3 or TRBV12-4 to TRBJ2-2; 7 bases agree with TRBD1. The V segment lost 8 bases and the J segment 0 bases; nucleotides outside the gene matches: 6. The CDR3 is 15 amino acids. The CDR3 coding sequence is TGTGCCAGCGGGGCCGGGACAGCGAACACCGGGGAGCTGTTTTTT. It specifies CASGAGTANTGELFF.

This clonotype was counted many times. The chain has TRBV29-1 and TRBJ2-7; D possibly corresponds to TRBD1 (5 bases). Between the trimmed V and J ends, which lost 6 bases and 2 bases, there was a span of 11 bases. CDR1 SQVTM and CDR2 ANQGSEA come from the germline V gene. The CDR3 consists of 12 residues. CDR3 loop: CSVTGSTYEQYF. The CDR3 DNA follows: TGCAGCGTCACAGGATCCACCTACGAGCAGTACTTC.

The chain uses TRBV12-3 or TRBV12-4 and TRBJ2-7; TRBD1 is a possible D gene (6 bases). The germline V and J ends were trimmed by 4 bases and 7 bases, with 8 bases remaining between them. This CDR3 spans 11 amino acids. CDR3 in amino acids: CASSSGVEQYF. In DNA, the CDR3 is TGTGCCAGCAGTTCAGGGGTAGAGCAGTACTTC.

This clonotype was seen many times. One end of the junction is discordant with germline, which a read error may explain. This chain links TRBV7-3 with TRBJ2-2, with 7 bases identical to TRBD1. This CDR3 comprises 17 residues. In germline, CDR1 is SGHTA, CDR2 FQGTGA. The CDR3 spells CASSVTYRGQNTGELFF. The CDR3 DNA reads as TGTGCCAGCAGCGTAACCTACAGGGGACAGAACACCGGGGAGCTGTTTTTT.